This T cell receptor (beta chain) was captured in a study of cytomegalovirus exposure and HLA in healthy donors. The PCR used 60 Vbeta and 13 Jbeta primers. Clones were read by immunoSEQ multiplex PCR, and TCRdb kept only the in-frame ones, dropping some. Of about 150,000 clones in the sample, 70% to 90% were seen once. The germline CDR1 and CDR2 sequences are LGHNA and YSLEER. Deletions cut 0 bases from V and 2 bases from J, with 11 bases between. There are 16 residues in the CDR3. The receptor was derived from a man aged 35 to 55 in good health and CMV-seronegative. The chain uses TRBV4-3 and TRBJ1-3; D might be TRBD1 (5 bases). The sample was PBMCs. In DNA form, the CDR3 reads TGCGCCAGCAGCCAAGATCGGAGGGGACCTGGAAACACCATATATTTT. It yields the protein CASSQDRRGPGNTIYF.